The clone carrying this T cell receptor beta chain came up a few times. This entry is derived from a study of T-cell reconstitution after alpha-beta-depleted transplantation in children. Unique molecular identifiers were built into the TCRbeta library. MiXCR, run by TCRdb on the PCR reads, gives a single entry per CDR3 protein. The data show over 400,000 distinct CDR3 sequences, about 12% seen once. Germline CDR1 is SGHRS and CDR2 is YFSETQ. With 1 base removed from V and 2 bases from J, the gap between germline ends came to 9 bases. This CDR3 has 14 residues. The source material was PBMCs from the stem cell graft donor, sampled from the stem cell graft. The sequence was obtained from a human donor who donated a stem cell graft to a child with combined immunodeficiency. The V and J genes are TRBV5-1 and TRBJ1-2; D is unresolved. CDR3 bases: TGCGCCAGCAGCTTGCTAGGGCAGAACTATGGCTACACCTTC. This translates into CASSLLGQNYGYTF.